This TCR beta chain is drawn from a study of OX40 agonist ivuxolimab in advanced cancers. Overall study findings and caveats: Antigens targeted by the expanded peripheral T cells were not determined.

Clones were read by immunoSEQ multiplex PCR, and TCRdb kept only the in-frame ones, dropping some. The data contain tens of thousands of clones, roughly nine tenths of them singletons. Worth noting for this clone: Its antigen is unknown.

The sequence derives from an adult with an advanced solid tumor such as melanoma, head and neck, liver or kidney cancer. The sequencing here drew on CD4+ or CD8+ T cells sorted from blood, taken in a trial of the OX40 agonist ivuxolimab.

CDR3 region: CASSTQGQGDYGYTF. CDR3 DNA: TGTGCCAGTAGTACGCAGGGACAGGGGGACTATGGCTACACCTTC. The chain carries TRBV19 and TRBJ1-2, with TRBD1 identical over 11 bases. Germline V CDR1 and CDR2: LNHDA, SQIVND (reference sequence). The length of the CDR3 is 15 residues. The junction had 4 bases not matched to a gene; V was cut back by 4 bases and J by 3 bases.